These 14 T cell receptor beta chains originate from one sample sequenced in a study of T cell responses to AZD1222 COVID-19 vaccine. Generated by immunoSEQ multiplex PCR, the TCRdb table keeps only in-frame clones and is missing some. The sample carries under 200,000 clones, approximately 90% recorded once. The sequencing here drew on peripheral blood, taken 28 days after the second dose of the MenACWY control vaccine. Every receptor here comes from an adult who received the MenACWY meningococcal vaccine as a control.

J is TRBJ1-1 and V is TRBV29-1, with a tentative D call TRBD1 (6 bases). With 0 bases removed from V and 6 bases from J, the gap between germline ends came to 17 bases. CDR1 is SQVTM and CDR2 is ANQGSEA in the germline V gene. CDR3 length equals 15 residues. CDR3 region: CSVEDLWQGSAEAFF. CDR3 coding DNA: TGCAGCGTTGAAGATCTTTGGCAGGGGTCCGCTGAAGCTTTCTTT.

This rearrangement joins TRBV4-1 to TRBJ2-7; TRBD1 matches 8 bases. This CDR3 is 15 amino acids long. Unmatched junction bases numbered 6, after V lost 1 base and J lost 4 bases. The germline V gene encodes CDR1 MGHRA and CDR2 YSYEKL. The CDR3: CASSQGRTGNYEQYF. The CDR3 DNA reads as TGCGCCAGCAGCCAAGGCCGGACAGGGAATTACGAGCAGTACTTC.

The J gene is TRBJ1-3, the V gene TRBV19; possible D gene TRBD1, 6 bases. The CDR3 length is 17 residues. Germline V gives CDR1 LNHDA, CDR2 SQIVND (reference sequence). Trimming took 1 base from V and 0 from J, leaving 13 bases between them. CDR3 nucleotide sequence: TGTGCCAGTAGTATAGGCAGCCAGGGGCTCTCTGGAAACACCATATATTTT. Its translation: CASSIGSQGLSGNTIYF.

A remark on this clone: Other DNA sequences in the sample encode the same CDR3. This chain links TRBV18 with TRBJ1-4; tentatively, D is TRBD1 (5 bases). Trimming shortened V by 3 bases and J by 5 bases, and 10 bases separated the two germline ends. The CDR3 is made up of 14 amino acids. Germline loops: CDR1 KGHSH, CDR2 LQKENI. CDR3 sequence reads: CASSPRGTNEKLFF. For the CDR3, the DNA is TGTGCCAGCTCACCCCGAGGGACCAATGAAAAACTGTTTTTT.

In DNA, the CDR3 is TGTGCCATCAGTGCAGTAAATGAGCAGTTCTTC. Protein product: CAISAVNEQFF. This rearrangement joins TRBV10-3 to TRBJ2-1; D not certain. Germline lookup yields CDR1 ENHRY and CDR2 SYGVKD. This CDR3 is 11 amino acids long. The V end lost 4 bases, the J end lost 7 bases, and 5 bases lay between the germline ends.

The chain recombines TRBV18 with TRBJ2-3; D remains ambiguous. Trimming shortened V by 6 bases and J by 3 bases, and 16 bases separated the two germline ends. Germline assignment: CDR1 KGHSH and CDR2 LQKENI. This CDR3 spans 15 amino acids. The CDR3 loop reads CASSETAVGTDTQYF. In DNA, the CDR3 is TGTGCCAGCTCGGAGACGGCCGTGGGGACAGATACGCAGTATTTT.

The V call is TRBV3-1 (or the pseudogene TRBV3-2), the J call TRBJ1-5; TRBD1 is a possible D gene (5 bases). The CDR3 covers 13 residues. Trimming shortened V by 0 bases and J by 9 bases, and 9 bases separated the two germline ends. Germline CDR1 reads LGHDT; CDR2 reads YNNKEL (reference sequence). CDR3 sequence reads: CASSQDRGRPQHF. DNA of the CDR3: TGTGCCAGCAGCCAAGATCGGGGCCGGCCCCAGCATTTT.

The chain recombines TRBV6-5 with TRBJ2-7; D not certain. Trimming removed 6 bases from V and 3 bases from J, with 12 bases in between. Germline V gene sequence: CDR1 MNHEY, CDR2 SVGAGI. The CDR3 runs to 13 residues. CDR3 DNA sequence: TGTGCCAGCAGACGAGGACCGGGCTACGAGCAGTACTTC. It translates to CASRRGPGYEQYF.

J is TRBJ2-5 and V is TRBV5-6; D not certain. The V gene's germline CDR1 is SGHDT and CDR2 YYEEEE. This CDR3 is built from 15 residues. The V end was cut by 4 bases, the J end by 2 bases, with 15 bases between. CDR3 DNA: TGTGCCAGCAGCCACCTTCGAGTACGTCAAGAGACCCAGTACTTC. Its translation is CASSHLRVRQETQYF. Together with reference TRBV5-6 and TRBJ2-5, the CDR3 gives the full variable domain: DAGVTQSPTHLIKTRGQQVTLRCSPKSGHDTVSWYQQALGQGPQFIFQYYEEEERQRGNFPDRFSGHQFPNYSSELNVNALLLGDSALYLCASSHLRVRQETQYFGPGTRLLVL.

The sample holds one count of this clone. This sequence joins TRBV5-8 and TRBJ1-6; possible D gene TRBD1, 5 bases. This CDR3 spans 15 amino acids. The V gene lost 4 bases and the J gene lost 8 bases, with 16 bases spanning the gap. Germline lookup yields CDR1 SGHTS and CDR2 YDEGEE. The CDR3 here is CASSNRDVVDSPLHF. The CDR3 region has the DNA TGTGCCAGCAGCAACCGGGACGTGGTCGATTCACCCCTCCACTTT.

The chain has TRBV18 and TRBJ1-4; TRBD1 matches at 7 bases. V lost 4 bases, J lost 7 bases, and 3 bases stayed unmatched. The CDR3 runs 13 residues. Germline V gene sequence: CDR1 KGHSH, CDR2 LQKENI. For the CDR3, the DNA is TGTGCCAGCTCACAGACAGGGCTTGAAAAACTGTTTTTT. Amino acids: CASSQTGLEKLFF.

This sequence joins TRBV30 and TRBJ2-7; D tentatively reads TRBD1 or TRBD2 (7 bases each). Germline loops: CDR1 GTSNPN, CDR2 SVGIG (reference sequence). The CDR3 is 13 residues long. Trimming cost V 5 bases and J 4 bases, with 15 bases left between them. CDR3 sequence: CAWQGGFGYEQYF. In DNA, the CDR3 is TGTGCCTGGCAGGGGGGGTTTGGGTACGAGCAGTACTTC.

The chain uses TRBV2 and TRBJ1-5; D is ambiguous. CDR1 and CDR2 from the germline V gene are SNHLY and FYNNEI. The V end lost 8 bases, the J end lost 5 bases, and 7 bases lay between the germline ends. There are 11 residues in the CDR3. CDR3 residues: CASGLDQPQHF. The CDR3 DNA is TGTGCCAGCGGCCTCGATCAGCCCCAGCATTTT. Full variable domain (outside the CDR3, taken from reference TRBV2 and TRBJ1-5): EPEVTQTPSHQVTQMGQEVILRCVPISNHLYFYWYRQILGQKVEFLVSFYNNEISEKSEIFDDQFSVERPDGSNFTLKIRSTKLEDSAMYFCASGLDQPQHFGDGTRLSIL.

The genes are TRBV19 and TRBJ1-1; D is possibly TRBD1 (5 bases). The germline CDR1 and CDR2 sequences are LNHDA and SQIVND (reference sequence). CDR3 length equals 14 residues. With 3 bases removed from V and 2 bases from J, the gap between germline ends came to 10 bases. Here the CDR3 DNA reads TGTGCCAGTAGTATGCGACAGTTAAACACTGAAGCTTTCTTT. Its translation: CASSMRQLNTEAFF.